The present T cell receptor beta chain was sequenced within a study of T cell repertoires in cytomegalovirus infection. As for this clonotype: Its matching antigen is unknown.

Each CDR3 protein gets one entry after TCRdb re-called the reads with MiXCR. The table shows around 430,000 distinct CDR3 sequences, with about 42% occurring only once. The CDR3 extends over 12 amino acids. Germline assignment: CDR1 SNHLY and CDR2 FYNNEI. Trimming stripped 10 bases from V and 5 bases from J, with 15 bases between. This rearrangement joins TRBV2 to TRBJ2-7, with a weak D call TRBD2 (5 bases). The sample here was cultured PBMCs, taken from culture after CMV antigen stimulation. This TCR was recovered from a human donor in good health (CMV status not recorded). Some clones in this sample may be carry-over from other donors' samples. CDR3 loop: CATRGLSNEQYF. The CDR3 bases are TGTGCCACCCGCGGGCTGTCGAACGAGCAGTACTTC.